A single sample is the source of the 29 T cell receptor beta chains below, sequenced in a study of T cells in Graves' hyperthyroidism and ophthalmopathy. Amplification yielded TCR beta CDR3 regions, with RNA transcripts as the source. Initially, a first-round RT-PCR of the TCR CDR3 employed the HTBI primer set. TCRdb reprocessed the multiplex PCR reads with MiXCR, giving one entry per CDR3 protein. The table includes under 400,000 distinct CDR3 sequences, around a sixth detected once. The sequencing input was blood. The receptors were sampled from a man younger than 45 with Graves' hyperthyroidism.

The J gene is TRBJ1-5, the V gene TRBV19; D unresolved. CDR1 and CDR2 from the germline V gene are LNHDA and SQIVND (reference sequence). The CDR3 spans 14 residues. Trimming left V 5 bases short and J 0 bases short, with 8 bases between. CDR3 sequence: CASSWTDSNQPQHF. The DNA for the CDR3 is TGTGCCAGTAGTTGGACGGATAGCAATCAGCCCCAGCATTTT.

CDR3: CASRISGELFF. CDR3 coding DNA: TGCGCCAGCAGGATCTCCGGGGAGCTGTTTTTT. The chain has TRBV5-1 and TRBJ2-2, with D hard to call. This CDR3 region has 11 residues. CDR1 SGHRS and CDR2 YFSETQ come from the germline V gene. V dropped 5 bases and J dropped 6 bases, with 5 bases sitting between them.

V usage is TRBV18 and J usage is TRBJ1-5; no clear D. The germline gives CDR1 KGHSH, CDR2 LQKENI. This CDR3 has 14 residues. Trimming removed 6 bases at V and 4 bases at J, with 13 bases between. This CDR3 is CASSRSDLNQPQHF. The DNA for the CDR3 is TGTGCCAGCTCCCGCTCGGATCTTAATCAGCCCCAGCATTTT. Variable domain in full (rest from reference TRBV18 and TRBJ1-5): NAGVMQNPRHLVRRRGQEARLRCSPMKGHSHVYWYRQLPEEGLKFMVYLQKENIIDESGMPKERFSAEFPKEGPSILRIQQVVRGDSAAYFCASSRSDLNQPQHFGDGTRLSIL.

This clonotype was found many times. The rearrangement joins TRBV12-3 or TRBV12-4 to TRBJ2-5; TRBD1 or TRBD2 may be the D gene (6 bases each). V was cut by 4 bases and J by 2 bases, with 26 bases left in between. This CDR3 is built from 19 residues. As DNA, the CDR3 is TGTGCCAGCAGTTGGGGGGCTCGCCCCACTTCGTCTTTGCAAGAGACCCAGTACTTC. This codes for CASSWGARPTSSLQETQYF.

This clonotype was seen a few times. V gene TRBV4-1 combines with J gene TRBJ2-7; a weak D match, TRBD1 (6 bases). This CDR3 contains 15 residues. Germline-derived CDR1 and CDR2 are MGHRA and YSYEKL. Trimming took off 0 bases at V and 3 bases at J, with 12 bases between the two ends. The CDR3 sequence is CASSQEGHPGYEQYF. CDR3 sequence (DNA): TGCGCCAGCAGCCAAGAGGGACACCCAGGCTACGAGCAGTACTTC.

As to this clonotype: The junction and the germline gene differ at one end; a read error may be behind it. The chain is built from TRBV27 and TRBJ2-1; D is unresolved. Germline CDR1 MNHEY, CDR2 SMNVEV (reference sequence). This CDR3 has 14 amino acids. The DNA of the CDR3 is TGTGCCAGCAGTTTAGCCCCCTCCTACAGTGAGCAGTTCTTC. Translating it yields CASSLAPSYSEQFF.

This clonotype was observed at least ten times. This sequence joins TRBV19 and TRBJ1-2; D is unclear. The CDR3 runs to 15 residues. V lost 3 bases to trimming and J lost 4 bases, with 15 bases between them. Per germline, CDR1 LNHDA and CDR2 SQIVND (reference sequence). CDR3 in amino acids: CASSIHAQDPYGYTF. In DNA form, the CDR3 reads TGTGCCAGTAGTATCCATGCCCAGGACCCCTATGGCTACACCTTC.

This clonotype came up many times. CDR3 loop: CASSDPGLTYEQYF. CDR3 sequence (DNA): TGTGCCAGCAGCGACCCGGGACTAACATACGAGCAGTACTTC. This chain joins TRBV2 and TRBJ2-7; TRBD2 matches 7 bases. The trim removed 6 bases at V and 4 bases at J, leaving 9 bases unmatched. CDR1 is SNHLY, CDR2 FYNNEI, per germline. This CDR3 has 14 residues.

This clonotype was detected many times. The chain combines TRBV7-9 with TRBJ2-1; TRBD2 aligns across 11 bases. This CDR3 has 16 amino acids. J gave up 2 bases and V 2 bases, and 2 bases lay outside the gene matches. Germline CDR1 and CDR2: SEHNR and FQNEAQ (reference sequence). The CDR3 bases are TGTGCCAGCAGCTTATCACTAGCGGGAGCCTACAATGAGCAGTTCTTC. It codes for CASSLSLAGAYNEQFF.

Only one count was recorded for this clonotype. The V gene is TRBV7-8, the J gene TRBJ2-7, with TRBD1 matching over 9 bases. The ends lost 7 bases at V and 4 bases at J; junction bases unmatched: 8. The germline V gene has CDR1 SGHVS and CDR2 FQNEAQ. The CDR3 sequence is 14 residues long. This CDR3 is CASIGGQGSYEQYF. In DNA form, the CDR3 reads TGTGCCAGCATCGGGGGACAGGGAAGTTACGAGCAGTACTTC.

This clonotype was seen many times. CDR3 loop: CASSSSGGDNEQFF. In nucleotides, the CDR3 is TGTGCCAGCAGTTCTAGCGGGGGCGACAATGAGCAGTTCTTC. The chain links TRBV6-2 or TRBV6-3 to TRBJ2-1, with 10 nucleotides matching TRBD2. The CDR3 runs to 14 residues. V dropped 4 bases and J dropped 5; count of bases not matched to a gene: 2. Germline V lookup: CDR1 MNHEY, CDR2 SVGEGT.

The CDR3: CASSRARTNNEQFF. DNA of the CDR3: TGTGCCAGCAGTAGGGCTAGGACCAACAATGAGCAGTTCTTC. This chain links TRBV2 with TRBJ2-1; D uncertain. Trimming shortened V by 5 bases and J by 5 bases, and 13 bases separated the two germline ends. The length of the CDR3 is 14 residues. Per the germline V gene, CDR1 is SNHLY and CDR2 is FYNNEI.

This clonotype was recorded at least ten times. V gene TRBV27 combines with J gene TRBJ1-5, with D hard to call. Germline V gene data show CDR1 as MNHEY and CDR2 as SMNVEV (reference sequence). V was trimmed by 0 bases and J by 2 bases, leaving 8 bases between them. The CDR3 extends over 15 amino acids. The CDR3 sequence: CASSLSGARNQPQHF. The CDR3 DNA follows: TGTGCCAGCAGTTTATCAGGAGCGCGCAATCAGCCCCAGCATTTT.

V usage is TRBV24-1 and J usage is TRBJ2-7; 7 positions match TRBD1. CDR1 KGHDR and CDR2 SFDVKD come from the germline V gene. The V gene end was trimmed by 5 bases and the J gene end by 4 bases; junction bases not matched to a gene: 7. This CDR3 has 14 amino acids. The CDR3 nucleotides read TGTGCCACCAGTGCGACAGGGATTGGGTACGAGCAGTACTTC. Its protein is CATSATGIGYEQYF.

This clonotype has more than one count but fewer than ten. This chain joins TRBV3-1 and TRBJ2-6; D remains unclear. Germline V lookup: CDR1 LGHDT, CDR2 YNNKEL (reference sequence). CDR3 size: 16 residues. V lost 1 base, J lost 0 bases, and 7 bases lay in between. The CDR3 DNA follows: TGTGCCAGCAGCCAAGTAACGGCCTCTGGGGCCAACGTCCTGACTTTC. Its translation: CASSQVTASGANVLTF. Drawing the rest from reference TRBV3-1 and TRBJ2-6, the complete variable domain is DTAVSQTPKYLVTQMGNDKSIKCEQNLGHDTMYWYKQDSKKFLKIMFSYNNKELIINETVPNRFSPKSPDKAHLNLHINSLELGDSAVYFCASSQVTASGANVLTFGAGSRLTVL.

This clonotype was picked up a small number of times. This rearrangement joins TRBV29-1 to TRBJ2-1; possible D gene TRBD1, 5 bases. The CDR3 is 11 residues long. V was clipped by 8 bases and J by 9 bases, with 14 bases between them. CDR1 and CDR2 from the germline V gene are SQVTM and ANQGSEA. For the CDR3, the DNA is TGCAGCTTGTCCCGGACAAGTGAGCAGTTCTTC. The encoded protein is CSLSRTSEQFF.

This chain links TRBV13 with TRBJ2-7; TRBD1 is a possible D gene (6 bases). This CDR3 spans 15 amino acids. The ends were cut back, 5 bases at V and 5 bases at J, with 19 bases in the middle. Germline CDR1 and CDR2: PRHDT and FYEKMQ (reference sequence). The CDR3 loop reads CASSHTSVQGNEQYF. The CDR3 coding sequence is TGTGCCAGCAGCCATACCTCTGTGCAGGGGAACGAGCAGTACTTC.

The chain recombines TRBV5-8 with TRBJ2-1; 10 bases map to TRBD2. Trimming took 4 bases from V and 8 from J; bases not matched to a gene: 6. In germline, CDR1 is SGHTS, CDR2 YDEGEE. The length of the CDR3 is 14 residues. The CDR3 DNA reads TGTGCCAGCAGCGGGGGACTAGCGTTGGATGAGCAGTTCTTC. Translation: CASSGGLALDEQFF.

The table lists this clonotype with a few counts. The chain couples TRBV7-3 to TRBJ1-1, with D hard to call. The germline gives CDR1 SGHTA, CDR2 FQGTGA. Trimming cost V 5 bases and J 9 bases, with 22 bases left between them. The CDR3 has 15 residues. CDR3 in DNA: TGTGCCAGCAGCGCCTCGGGAATATCGCGAGGTCAAGCTTTCTTT. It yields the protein CASSASGISRGQAFF.

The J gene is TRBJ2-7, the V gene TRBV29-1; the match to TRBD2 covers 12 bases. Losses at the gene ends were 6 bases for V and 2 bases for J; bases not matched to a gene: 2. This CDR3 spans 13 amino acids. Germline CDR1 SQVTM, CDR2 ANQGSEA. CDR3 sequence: CSVRTSGTYEQYF. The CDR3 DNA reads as TGCAGCGTCCGGACTAGCGGGACCTACGAGCAGTACTTC.

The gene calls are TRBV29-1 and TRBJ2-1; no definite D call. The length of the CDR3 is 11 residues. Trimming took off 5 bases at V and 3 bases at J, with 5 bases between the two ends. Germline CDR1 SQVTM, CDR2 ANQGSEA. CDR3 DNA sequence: TGCAGCGTTAGCGACTACAATGAGCAGTTCTTC. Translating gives CSVSDYNEQFF.

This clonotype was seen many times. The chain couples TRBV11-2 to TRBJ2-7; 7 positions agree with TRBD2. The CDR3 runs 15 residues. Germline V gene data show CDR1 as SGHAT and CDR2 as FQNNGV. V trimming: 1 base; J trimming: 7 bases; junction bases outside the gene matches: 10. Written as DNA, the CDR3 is TGTGCCAGCAGCTTAGTTCGAGGGAGGGCGGGGGAGCAGTACTTC. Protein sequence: CASSLVRGRAGEQYF.

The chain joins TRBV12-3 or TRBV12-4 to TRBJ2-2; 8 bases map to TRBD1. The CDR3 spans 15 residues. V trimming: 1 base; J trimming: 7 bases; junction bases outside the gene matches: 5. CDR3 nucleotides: TGTGCCAGCAGTTTAGGGACAGGGTGGTACGGGGAGCTGTTTTTT. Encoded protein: CASSLGTGWYGELFF.

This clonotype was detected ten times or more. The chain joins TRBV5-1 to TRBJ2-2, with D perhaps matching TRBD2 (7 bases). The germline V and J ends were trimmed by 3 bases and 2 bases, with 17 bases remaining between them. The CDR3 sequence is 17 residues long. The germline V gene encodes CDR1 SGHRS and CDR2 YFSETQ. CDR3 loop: CASSSSGGAGNTGELFF. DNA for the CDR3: TGCGCCAGCAGCTCTTCGGGGGGCGCAGGTAACACCGGGGAGCTGTTTTTT.

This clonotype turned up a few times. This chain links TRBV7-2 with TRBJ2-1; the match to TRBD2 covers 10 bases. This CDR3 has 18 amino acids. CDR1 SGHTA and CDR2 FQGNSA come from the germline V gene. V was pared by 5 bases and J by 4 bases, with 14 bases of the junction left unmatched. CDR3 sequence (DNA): TGTGCCAGCAGCACTGACACTAGCGGGACCTTCATATACAATGAGCAGTTCTTC. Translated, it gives CASSTDTSGTFIYNEQFF.

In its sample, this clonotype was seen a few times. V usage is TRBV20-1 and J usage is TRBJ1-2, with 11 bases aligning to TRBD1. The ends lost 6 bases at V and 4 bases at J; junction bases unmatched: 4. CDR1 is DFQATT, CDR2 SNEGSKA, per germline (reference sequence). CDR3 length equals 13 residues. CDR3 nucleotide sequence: TGCAGTGCAGGACAGGGGGCTGGCTATGGCTACACCTTC. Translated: CSAGQGAGYGYTF.

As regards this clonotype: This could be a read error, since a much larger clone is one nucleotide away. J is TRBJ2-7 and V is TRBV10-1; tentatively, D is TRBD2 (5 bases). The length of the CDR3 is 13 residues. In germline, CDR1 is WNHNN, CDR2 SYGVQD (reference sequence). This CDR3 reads CASSESGVYGQYF. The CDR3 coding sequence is TGCGCCAGCAGTGAGTCCGGGGTCTACGGGCAGTACTTC.

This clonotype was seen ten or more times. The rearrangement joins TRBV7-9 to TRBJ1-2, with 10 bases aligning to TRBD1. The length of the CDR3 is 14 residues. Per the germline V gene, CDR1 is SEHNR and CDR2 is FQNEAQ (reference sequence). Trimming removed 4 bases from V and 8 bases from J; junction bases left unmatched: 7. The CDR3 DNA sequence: TGTGCCAGCAGCTCTGGACAGGGGGATGGCGGCTACACCTTC. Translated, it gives CASSSGQGDGGYTF.

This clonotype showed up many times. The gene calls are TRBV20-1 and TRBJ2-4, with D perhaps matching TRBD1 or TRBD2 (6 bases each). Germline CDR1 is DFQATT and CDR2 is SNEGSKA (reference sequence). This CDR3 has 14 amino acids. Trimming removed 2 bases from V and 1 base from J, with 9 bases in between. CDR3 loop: CSARLGGAKNIQYF. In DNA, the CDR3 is TGCAGTGCTAGATTAGGGGGGGCCAAAAACATTCAGTACTTC.